This T cell receptor (beta chain) derives from a study of blood T cell repertoires in COVID-19. Study overall: PBMCs, B-cell-depleted T cells, or T cells were the source of the cDNA or gDNA that made up the material.

In the authors' workflow: By means of reference gene primer amplification, nucleated cell counts were estimated. Clones were read by immunoSEQ multiplex PCR, and TCRdb kept only the in-frame ones, dropping some. The D gene and trimming were derived from the DNA, and the V and J assignments and clone size from that table. The sample lists over 350,000 clones; around nine tenths were seen once. The participants were between about 18 and 89 years old and came from about two dozen US areas. Donors were grouped by their self-reported clinical history. V was cut by 6 bases and J by 6 bases, with 11 bases left in between. The CDR3 length is 13 residues. The germline gives CDR1 LNHDA, CDR2 SQIVND (reference sequence).

This sequence joins TRBV19 and TRBJ1-4; D gene uncertain. The sequenced material came from PBMCs or T cells enriched from blood (not recorded which). The receptor was isolated from a woman aged 18-29 years with acute COVID-19. CDR3 sequence: CASRGERDEKLFF. CDR3 coding DNA: TGTGCCAGTAGGGGCGAGCGGGATGAAAAACTGTTTTTT.